The 17 T cell receptor beta chains presented below share a single source sample, sequenced in a study of tissue T cells after allogeneic stem cell transplantation (dated by TCRdb to between 2021 and 2024). Explained via the paper, the time point label denotes: mouse harvest day 7 after allogeneic transplant. Each mouse graft consisted of 10^7 T-cell-depleted bone marrow cells plus 10^6 splenic CD5+ T cells and was given by tail vein injection. Libraries were constructed by the immunoSEQ multiplex PCR assay. TCRdb retrieved this table from immuneACCESS and kept in-frame rearrangements only. Not all clones are present; in checked studies, unresolved V genes account for under half, and no reason is known for the remainder. The sample has around 9,300 clones on record, roughly 45% of them singletons. The top ten hold 6.5% to 9% of the sample. Sample: gut tissue. These receptors were collected from a female BALB/c mouse given C57BL/6 T cells with graft-versus-host disease after an allogeneic hematopoietic cell transplant.

About this clone: The listed genes are named as in mouse. The DNA ends 1 residue before the CDR3 does, and the rest of the CDR3 is filled in from the germline J gene. The chain couples TRBV4 to TRBJ2-4, with D possibly matching TRBD2 (6 bases). Germline V CDR1 and CDR2: LGHDT, YNNKQL (reference sequence). Trimming took off 5 bases at V and 0 bases at J, with 12 bases between the two ends. The CDR3 spans 15 residues. CDR3 DNA (partial): TGTGCCAGCAGCCGCCGGGACTATAGTCAAAACACCTTGTAC. It yields the protein CASSRRDYSQNTLY. The entire CDR3 protein is CASSRRDYSQNTLYF.

A word on this clone: Germline and genes here are mouse. The read stops 1 residue short of the end of the CDR3; the missing end is completed from the germline J gene. The J gene is TRBJ1-3, the V gene TRBV26, with D possibly TRBD1 on 6 matching bases. CDR1 is KGHPV, CDR2 FQNQEV, per germline (reference sequence). Between the trimmed V and J ends, which lost 2 bases and 2 bases, there was a span of 7 bases. The CDR3 has 14 residues. CDR3 sequence: CASSLRGAGNTLYF. CDR3 DNA, as far as it was read: TGTGCCAGCAGTCTGAGGGGGGCTGGAAATACGCTCTAT. The full variable domain, in which reference TRBV26 and TRBJ1-3 provide the parts outside the CDR3, is NSKVIQTPRYLVKGQGQKAKMRCIPEKGHPVVFWYQQNKNNEFKFLINFQNQEVLQQIDMTEKRFSAECPSNSPCSLEIQSSEAGDSALYLCASSLRGAGNTLYFGEGSRLIVV.

Only a few counts were recorded for this clone. Gene names and germline match the mouse. The read terminates 1 residue ahead of where the CDR3 ends, so the germline J gene completes it. This rearrangement joins TRBV14 to TRBJ1-4; 11 positions match TRBD1. Unmatched junction bases numbered 3, after V lost 1 base and J lost 7 bases. The germline V gene has CDR1 SGHDT and CDR2 FRDEAV. The CDR3 has 15 amino acids. The sequenced part of the CDR3 DNA is TGTGCCAGCAGTTTCAGGGACAGGGGGGCCGAAAGATTATTT. Translating it yields CASSFRDRGAERLF. The complete CDR3 reads CASSFRDRGAERLFF.

This clone is medium-sized by share. The genes and germline here are from mouse. Read data end 1 residue before the CDR3 end; the end is taken from the germline J gene. The V call is TRBV5, the J call TRBJ2-1; no firm D call. Germline V gene data show CDR1 as LGHNA and CDR2 as YNLKQL (reference sequence). The V end lost 2 bases, the J end lost 1 base, and 6 bases lay between the germline ends. This CDR3 spans 14 amino acids. The DNA read from the CDR3 is TGTGCCAGCAGCCAAACAGTAAACTATGCTGAGCAGTTC. As protein: CASSQTVNYAEQF. The full CDR3 protein reads CASSQTVNYAEQFF.

Remarks on this clone: Gene names are the mouse ones. The read comes to an end 1 residue before the CDR3 does, leaving the germline J gene to fill in the end. The J gene is TRBJ2-4, the V gene TRBV26; weak D call: TRBD1 (6 bases). This CDR3 has 12 residues. V lost 4 bases and J lost 4, with 6 bases in between. Germline-derived CDR1 and CDR2 are KGHPV and FQNQEV (reference sequence). Partial CDR3 DNA: TGTGCCAGCAGTCCAGGGGAAAACACCTTGTAC. This gives the protein CASSPGENTLY. The full-length CDR3 reads as CASSPGENTLYF.

With respect to this clone: Gene and germline names: mouse. The sequenced CDR3 bases are TGTGCAAGCAGCTCCGGACACAACACAGAAGTCTTC. Encoded protein: CASSSGHNTEVF. The full CDR3 is CASSSGHNTEVFF. The V call is TRBV16, the J call TRBJ1-1, with a tentative D call TRBD1 (5 bases). The CDR3 extends 1 residue past the end of the read, so its final part is completed from the germline J gene. The ends were cut back, 4 bases at V and 2 bases at J, with 8 bases in the middle. Looked up from germline, CDR1 is SGHSA and CDR2 is FRNQAP. The CDR3 loop spans 13 amino acids.

Details on this clone: Mouse names are used for the genes. The CDR3 extends 1 residue past the end of the read, so its final part is completed from the germline J gene. The genes are TRBV12-1 and TRBJ2-2; 9 bases map to TRBD2. The CDR3 spans 15 residues. The V gene's germline CDR1 is SGHSN and CDR2 HYEKVE. V shed 4 bases and J 2 bases; nucleotides not matched to a gene: 4. The CDR3 loop is CASSTDWGNTGQLYF. The DNA read from the CDR3 is TGTGCCAGCTCCACCGACTGGGGGAACACCGGGCAGCTCTAC.

Details on this clone: Mouse gene names apply. Incomplete CDR3 DNA: TGTGCCAGCAGCCCTGGACTGGGGGGGCAAGACACCCAGTAC. It specifies CASSPGLGGQDTQY. The whole CDR3 reads CASSPGLGGQDTQYF. This sequence joins TRBV5 and TRBJ2-5; TRBD2 agrees at 12 bases. Coverage ceases 1 residue before the CDR3 finishes, and the germline J gene fills in the end. The ends lost 4 bases at V and 3 bases at J; junction bases unmatched: 2. This CDR3 has 15 amino acids. CDR1 is LGHNA and CDR2 is YNLKQL in the germline V gene (reference sequence).

This clone appeared once. Mouse names are used for the genes. Read sequence stops 1 residue before the CDR3 end, and the germline J gene provides the missing end. The sample holds other DNA sequences that translate to the same CDR3. This chain connects TRBV26 to TRBJ1-6; D is ambiguous. TRBJ1-6 is known as an ORF, though its function is uncertain. The germline CDR1 and CDR2 sequences are KGHPV and FQNQEV (reference sequence). V dropped 6 bases and J dropped 0 bases, with 6 bases sitting between them. CDR3 length: 14 residues. The CDR3: CASSPYSYNSPLYF. CDR3 bases read: TGTGCCAGCAGCCCCTATTCCTATAATTCGCCCCTCTAC.

About this clone itself: Gene names are mouse gene names. The sequence runs out 1 residue before the end of the CDR3; the remainder is reconstructed from the germline J gene. The V gene is TRBV23, the J gene TRBJ1-4; the table's TRBD1 call for D was not verified on the DNA. CDR1 is KGHTA and CDR2 is FQNQQP in the germline V gene. This CDR3 is 15 amino acids long. The sequenced part of the CDR3 DNA is TGCTCCAGCAGTCCCACAGGGTTTTCCAACGAAAGATTATTT. Amino acids: CSSSPTGFSNERLF. The CDR3 as a whole reads CSSSPTGFSNERLFF.

For this clone: All gene names here are mouse names. The CDR3 end falls 1 residue outside the read, so it is completed with the germline J gene. V is TRBV26 and J is TRBJ1-1, with unresolved D. This CDR3 has 12 amino acids. The germline V gene has CDR1 KGHPV and CDR2 FQNQEV (reference sequence). Trimming removed 2 bases at V and 8 bases at J, with 9 bases between. This CDR3 is CASSLEVSEVFF. The sequenced CDR3 bases are TGTGCCAGCAGTCTGGAGGTTTCTGAAGTCTTC.

This clone was detected once. The gene names here belong to mouse. The read is 1 residue too short to cover the CDR3 end, so that end is filled in from the germline J gene. Other DNA sequences of this sample code for an identical CDR3. V is TRBV26 and J is TRBJ1-1; 10 bases align to TRBD1. The CDR3 extends over 14 amino acids. After removal of 5 bases from V and 2 bases from J, the junction contained 2 bases not matched to a gene. Germline V gene data show CDR1 as KGHPV and CDR2 as FQNQEV (reference sequence). The sequenced CDR3 bases are TGTGCCAGCAGTAGACAGGGGGCCAACACAGAAGTCTTC. As protein: CASSRQGANTEVF. The entire CDR3 protein reads CASSRQGANTEVFF.

For this clone: Genes and germline are mouse. CDR3 amino acids: CASSSTGRGNTLYF. CDR3 DNA (partial): TGTGCAAGCAGCTCGACAGGGAGGGGAAACACCTTGTAC. The chain is built from TRBV16 and TRBJ2-4; 7 nucleotides line up with TRBD1. The read finishes 1 residue shy of the CDR3 end, and the germline J gene is used to complete it. This CDR3 spans 14 amino acids. The germline V gene has CDR1 SGHSA and CDR2 FRNQAP. J lost 5 bases, V lost 4 bases, and 6 bases had no gene match.

This clone was seen only a few times. Gene names are the mouse ones. CDR3 sequence: CASGAANSDYTF. CDR3 DNA (partial): TGTGCCAGCGGTGCAGCAAACTCCGACTACACC. This sequence joins TRBV13-2 and TRBJ1-2; D remains ambiguous. From the germline J gene comes the end of the CDR3, since the read stops 1 residue before it. V shed 3 bases and J shed 0 bases, with 3 bases lying between them. The CDR3 length is 12 residues. Germline assignment: CDR1 NNHNN and CDR2 SYGAGS (reference sequence).

This clone has only a few counts. Mouse germline and gene names are used. Read data end 1 residue before the CDR3 end; the end is taken from the germline J gene. The chain uses TRBV26 and TRBJ2-4, with 7 bases identical to TRBD1. The CDR3 runs 14 residues. The J segment lost 0 bases and the V segment lost 6 bases, leaving 3 bases of the junction unmatched. Germline-derived CDR1 and CDR2 are KGHPV and FQNQEV (reference sequence). The CDR3 here is CASRGTDSQNTLYF. CDR3 bases read: TGTGCCAGCAGGGGGACAGATAGTCAAAACACCTTGTAC.

Remarks on this clone: Gene names and germline match the mouse. The read ends 1 residue early relative to the CDR3; the germline J gene fills the gap. The genes are TRBV29 and TRBJ2-3; possible D gene TRBD1, 6 bases. The CDR3 loop spans 15 amino acids. Trimming removed 7 bases from V and 0 bases from J, with 14 bases in between. CDR1 and CDR2 (germline): MSHET, SYDVDS. The sequenced part of the CDR3 DNA is TGTGCTAGCACCTTCACAGGGTCTAGTGCAGAAACGCTGTAT. It codes for CASTFTGSSAETLY. The whole CDR3 sequence reads CASTFTGSSAETLYF.

This clone appeared a few times. Gene and germline names: mouse. The CDR3 goes on 1 residue after the read ends, and that part is filled in from the germline J gene. The chain recombines TRBV26 with TRBJ1-5; D is unclear. This CDR3 comprises 15 residues. Trimming cost V 4 bases and J 0 bases, with 10 bases left between them. In germline, CDR1 is KGHPV, CDR2 FQNQEV (reference sequence). This CDR3 reads CASSRSANNNQAPLF. The sequenced CDR3 bases are TGTGCCAGCAGTCGCTCGGCAAATAACAACCAGGCTCCGCTT.